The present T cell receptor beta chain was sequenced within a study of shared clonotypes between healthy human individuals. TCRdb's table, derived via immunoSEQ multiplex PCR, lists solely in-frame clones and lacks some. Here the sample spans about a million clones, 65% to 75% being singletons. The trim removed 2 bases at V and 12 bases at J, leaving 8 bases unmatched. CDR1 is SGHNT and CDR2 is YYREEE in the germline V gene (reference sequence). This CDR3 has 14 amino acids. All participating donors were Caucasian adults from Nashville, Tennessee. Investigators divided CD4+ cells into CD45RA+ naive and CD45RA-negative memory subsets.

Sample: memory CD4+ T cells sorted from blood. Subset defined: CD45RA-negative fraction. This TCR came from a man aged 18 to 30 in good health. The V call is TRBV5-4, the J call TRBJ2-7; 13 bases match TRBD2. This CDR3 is CASSFFGLAGAVYF. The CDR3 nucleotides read TGTGCCAGCAGCTTTTTTGGACTAGCGGGAGCGGTGTACTTC. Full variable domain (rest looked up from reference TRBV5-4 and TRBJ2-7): ETGVTQSPTHLIKTRGQQVTLRCSSQSGHNTVSWYQQALGQGPQFIFQYYREEENGRGNFPPRFSGLQFPNYSSELNVNALELDDSALYLCASSFFGLAGAVYFGPGTRLTVT.